The following is a T cell receptor (beta chain) sequence with its context. The target antigen is unknown. Barcoded TCR alpha and TCR beta cDNA libraries with UMIs came from 5'RACE using constant-segment primers. TCRdb analysed the 5' RACE reads with MiXCR anew, one entry per CDR3 protein. The table lists hundreds of thousands of distinct CDR3 sequences, approximately 16% of them singletons. Germline-derived CDR1 and CDR2 are SQVTM and ANQGSEA. The CDR3 is 14 amino acids. J gave up 6 bases and V 4 bases, and 10 bases lay outside the gene matches. The data are from a study of T-cell memory formation after mild COVID-19. Study at large: TCR clusters were mostly donor specific. Study-level findings and limits: Still unconfirmed is whether the second-wave clones peaking on day 37 recognized SARS-CoV-2. For contracting clones, CD4+ ones sat mainly in CM and EM, CD8+ in EMRA.

The genes are TRBV29-1 and TRBJ2-3; TRBD2 agrees at 7 bases. The sequence was collected from a man aged 18 to 29 who had mild COVID-19 (a few samples of this study predate the infection). Cell type and time point are not known. Sequencing was carried out using PBMCs or a T cell subset sorted from them (not recorded which). CDR3 amino acids: CSVGIRGEADTQYF. The CDR3, as DNA: TGCAGCGTTGGGATTCGGGGGGAAGCGGATACGCAGTATTTT.